This T cell receptor beta chain was captured in a study of response to subunit inactivated influenza vaccine. Study-wide findings and caveats: The authors put forward the suggestion that each seasonal influenza vaccination may bring in only a limited number of new T cells.

This clonotype was detected a few times. The antigen remains unidentified. The CDR3 has 15 residues. Looked up from germline, CDR1 is LNHNV and CDR2 is YYDKDF (reference sequence). V was shortened by 1 base and J by 9 bases, with 16 bases between the two germline ends. TCRdb fed the RT-PCR reads into MiXCR, producing one record per CDR3 protein. The repertoire includes hundreds of thousands of distinct CDR3 sequences, over 10% of them detected once, and over 10% sits in the top ten. The specimen comprised PBMCs from blood, sampled about 40 days after vaccination. The clonotype originates from a man between 50 and 59 years old who received an inactivated influenza vaccine. The chain is built from TRBV15 and TRBJ2-1, with a possible D match to TRBD2 (5 bases). CDR3 in amino acids: CATSRGTPGGSEQFF. The CDR3 bases are TGTGCCACCAGCAGAGGTACCCCCGGTGGGAGTGAGCAGTTCTTC.